Below, 20 T cell receptor beta chains from the same sample are listed, as sequenced in a study of cytomegalovirus exposure and HLA in healthy donors (dated by TCRdb to about 2017). Library preparation was by the immunoSEQ multiplex PCR assay. TCRdb took this table from immuneACCESS and kept in-frame rearrangements with V and J called. Such tables lack part of the clones; where checked against another copy, unresolved V genes explain under half of the gap, and the rest is unexplained. Within this sample are roughly 300,000 clones, with roughly 87% of them counted one time only. The leading ten clones occupy 1% to 1.5% of the sample. The specimen sequenced was PBMCs. The origin of the receptors is a woman in her twenties or thirties in good health and CMV-seropositive.

A few counts support this clone. V is TRBV10-3 and J is TRBJ2-1; D is unresolved. The V gene's germline CDR1 is ENHRY and CDR2 SYGVKD. The germline V and J ends were trimmed by 3 bases and 2 bases, with 5 bases remaining between them. There are 13 residues in the CDR3. The CDR3 is CAISEGAYNEQFF. The CDR3 DNA sequence: TGTGCCATCAGTGAAGGAGCCTACAATGAGCAGTTCTTC.

The chain links TRBV28 to TRBJ2-7; 7 bases fit TRBD2. Germline V gene sequence: CDR1 MDHEN, CDR2 SYDVKM. This CDR3 spans 16 amino acids. V lost 5 bases to trimming and J lost 1 base; unmatched junction nucleotides: 11. CDR3 nucleotide sequence: TGTGCCAGCAGTGATCCAATTCCTAGCGGATCCTACGAGCAGTACTTC. It codes for CASSDPIPSGSYEQYF. Supplemented by reference TRBV28 and TRBJ2-7, the full variable domain reads DVKVTQSSRYLVKRTGEKVFLECVQDMDHENMFWYRQDPGLGLRLIYFSYDVKMKEKGDIPEGYSVSREKKERFSLILESASTNQTSMYLCASSDPIPSGSYEQYFGPGTRLTVT.

The chain combines TRBV14 with TRBJ2-5; 8 nucleotides line up with TRBD2. Germline V gene data show CDR1 as SGHDN and CDR2 as FVKESK. V was clipped by 5 bases and J by 5 bases; unmatched bases: 13. This CDR3 contains 16 residues. CDR3 sequence (DNA): TGTGCCAGCAGCTTCGCGGGGGGTTTTTCTTTGGAGACCCAGTACTTC. Its protein product is CASSFAGGFSLETQYF.

The rearrangement joins TRBV21-1 to TRBJ2-5; the table's D gene call, TRBD2, was not cross checked with the DNA. TRBV21-1 is a known pseudogene. The CDR3 consists of 15 residues. CDR3 protein: CASSKERAGKETQYF. CDR3 nucleotides: TGTGCCAGCAGCAAAGAACGGGCGGGGAAAGAGACCCAGTACTTC.

The chain carries TRBV29-1 and TRBJ1-1; D ambiguous. This CDR3 spans 13 amino acids. The V gene lost 4 bases and the J gene lost 0 bases, with 9 bases spanning the gap. Germline V gene sequence: CDR1 SQVTM, CDR2 ANQGSEA. The CDR3 sequence: CSVVNRLNTEAFF. The CDR3, as DNA: TGCAGCGTTGTGAACCGATTGAACACTGAAGCTTTCTTT.

Comments on this clone: Distinct nucleotide sequences in the sample also encode this CDR3. J is TRBJ2-7 and V is TRBV28; D is unclear. The germline gives CDR1 MDHEN, CDR2 SYDVKM. There are 12 residues in the CDR3. V was pared by 5 bases and J by 1 base, with 6 bases between. The CDR3 loop is CASSTTSYEQYF. Written as DNA, the CDR3 is TGTGCCAGCAGTACGACTTCCTACGAGCAGTACTTC.

This clone was seen a single time. V is TRBV13 and J is TRBJ1-1; 7 bases agree with TRBD1. There are 14 residues in the CDR3. Per germline, CDR1 PRHDT and CDR2 FYEKMQ (reference sequence). Germline trimming cut 2 bases from V and 3 bases from J; bases unmatched to any gene: 3. This chain's CDR3 is CASSLRGLDTEAFF. The CDR3 DNA reads TGTGCCAGCAGCTTAAGGGGGCTGGACACTGAAGCTTTCTTT.

This rearrangement joins TRBV13 to TRBJ2-4; D is unclear. V lost 5 bases and J lost 0, with 11 bases in between. The CDR3 has 15 residues. Germline CDR1 and CDR2: PRHDT and FYEKMQ (reference sequence). The CDR3 coding sequence is TGTGCCAGCAGCCGACGGGTGCTAGCCAAAAACATTCAGTACTTC. Encoded protein: CASSRRVLAKNIQYF.

This sequence joins TRBV18 and TRBJ2-5, with a weak D call TRBD2 (6 bases). Trimming cost V 0 bases and J 2 bases, with 7 bases left between them. The CDR3 runs to 14 residues. The V gene's germline CDR1 is KGHSH and CDR2 LQKENI. This CDR3 is CASSPPGTQETQYF. Here the CDR3 DNA reads TGTGCCAGCTCACCACCGGGGACTCAAGAGACCCAGTACTTC.

The V call is TRBV28, the J call TRBJ1-1, with 12 bases aligning to TRBD1. Germline V gene data show CDR1 as MDHEN and CDR2 as SYDVKM. The CDR3 loop spans 17 amino acids. Trimming took 6 bases from V and 0 from J; bases not matched to a gene: 8. CDR3 loop: CASRAGTGGFMNTEAFF. The DNA of the CDR3 is TGTGCCAGCAGGGCCGGGACAGGGGGCTTCATGAACACTGAAGCTTTCTTT.

The gene calls are TRBV2 and TRBJ2-1; 8 bases line up with TRBD2. This CDR3 contains 14 residues. The V and J ends lost 6 bases and 0 bases, in that order; junction bases with no gene match: 1. The germline V gene encodes CDR1 SNHLY and CDR2 FYNNEI. This CDR3 is CASRGTSSYNEQFF. The CDR3 DNA reads TGTGCCAGCAGGGGGACTAGCTCCTACAATGAGCAGTTCTTC.

This clone has only one observation. V usage is TRBV28 and J usage is TRBJ2-7; 7 bases match TRBD1. The CDR3 extends over 15 amino acids. From germline, CDR1 is MDHEN and CDR2 SYDVKM. J was trimmed by 4 bases and V by 2 bases; bases with no gene match: 8. CDR3 DNA: TGTGCCAGCAGTTTACAACCGGGACAGAGTTACGAGCAGTACTTC. Protein sequence: CASSLQPGQSYEQYF.

V and J are TRBV30 and TRBJ1-6, with a weak D call TRBD1 (6 bases). The V gene's germline CDR1 is GTSNPN and CDR2 SVGIG (reference sequence). The CDR3 consists of 15 residues. Trimming shortened V by 0 bases and J by 10 bases, and 16 bases separated the two germline ends. The CDR3 bases are TGTGCCTGGAGTGTACCCGTGGCAGGGGACTCACCCCTCCACTTT. This gives the protein CAWSVPVAGDSPLHF.

This clone occurred a few times. The genes are TRBV7-3 and TRBJ2-2, with 7 bases that match TRBD1. V lost 4 bases, J lost 7 bases, and 6 bases stayed unmatched. This CDR3 contains 14 residues. Germline CDR1 is SGHTA and CDR2 is FQGTGA. CDR3 amino acids: CASSSRQGIGELFF. DNA of the CDR3: TGTGCCAGCAGCTCCAGACAGGGAATCGGGGAGCTGTTTTTT.

This clone was counted once. The rearrangement links TRBV4-2 to TRBJ1-2; weak D call: TRBD1 (5 bases). Germline V gene data show CDR1 as LGHNA and CDR2 as YNFKEQ. The CDR3 totals 16 residues. Trimming stripped 0 bases from V and 5 bases from J, with 16 bases between. Here the CDR3 DNA reads TGTGCCAGCAGCCAAGAAATTCGGGGCCAGGAGTATGGCTACACCTTC. As protein: CASSQEIRGQEYGYTF.

This clone was recorded a few times. The chain carries TRBV30 and TRBJ1-6, with TRBD1 as a possible D gene (5 bases). V gave up 1 base and J gave up 6 bases, with 7 bases separating them. This CDR3 region has 13 residues. CDR1 GTSNPN and CDR2 SVGIG come from the germline V gene (reference sequence). This CDR3 reads CAWSAGSNSPLHF. In nucleotides, the CDR3 is TGTGCCTGGAGTGCAGGGAGTAATTCACCCCTCCACTTT.

The rearrangement joins TRBV21-1 to TRBJ1-5; the D call of TRBD1 is as the table states it, not checked on the DNA. TRBV21-1 is a known pseudogene. The CDR3 extends over 14 amino acids. The CDR3 is CASSKQGAHQPQHF. The CDR3 DNA is TGTGCCAGCAGCAAACAGGGGGCTCATCAGCCCCAGCATTTT.

Here the CDR3 reads CASSPGLGNTIYF. CDR3 nucleotide sequence: TGCGCCAGCAGCCCGGGCCTCGGAAACACCATATATTTT. The V and J genes are TRBV4-3 and TRBJ1-3; no clear D gene. The CDR3 is 13 residues long. The V gene lost 4 bases and the J gene lost 4 bases, with 8 bases spanning the gap. CDR1 and CDR2 from the germline V gene are LGHNA and YSLEER.

The chain combines TRBV6-1 with TRBJ2-5; 7 bases line up with TRBD2. The CDR3 extends over 14 amino acids. Germline loops: CDR1 MNHNS, CDR2 SASEGT. J was trimmed by 2 bases and V by 4 bases; bases with no gene match: 4. DNA of the CDR3: TGTGCCAGCAGTGTGCGGGGGAATCAAGAGACCCAGTACTTC. As protein: CASSVRGNQETQYF.

The V and J genes are TRBV6-1 and TRBJ1-5; 8 bases line up with TRBD1. CDR3 size: 15 residues. V lost 5 bases and J lost 7; bases outside the gene matches: 10. The germline CDR1 and CDR2 sequences are MNHNS and SASEGT. The CDR3 nucleotides read TGTGCCAGCAGTCCCGGACAGGGCCGAAAACAGCCCCAGCATTTT. This codes for CASSPGQGRKQPQHF.